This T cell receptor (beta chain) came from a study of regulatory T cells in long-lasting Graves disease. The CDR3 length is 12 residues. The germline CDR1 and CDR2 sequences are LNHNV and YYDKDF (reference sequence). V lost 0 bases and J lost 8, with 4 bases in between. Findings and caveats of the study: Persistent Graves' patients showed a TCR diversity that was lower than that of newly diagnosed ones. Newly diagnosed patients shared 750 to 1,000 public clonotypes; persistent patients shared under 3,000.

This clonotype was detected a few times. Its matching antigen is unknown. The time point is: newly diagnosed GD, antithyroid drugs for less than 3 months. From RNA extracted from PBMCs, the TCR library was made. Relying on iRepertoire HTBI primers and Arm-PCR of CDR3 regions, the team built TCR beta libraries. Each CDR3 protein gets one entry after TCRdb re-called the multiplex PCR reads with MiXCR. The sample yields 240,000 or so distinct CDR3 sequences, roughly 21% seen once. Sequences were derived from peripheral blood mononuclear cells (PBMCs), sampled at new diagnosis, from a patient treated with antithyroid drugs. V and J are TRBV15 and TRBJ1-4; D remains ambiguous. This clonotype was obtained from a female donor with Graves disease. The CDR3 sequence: CATSRDGEKLFF. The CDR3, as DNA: TGTGCCACCAGCAGAGATGGGGAAAAACTGTTTTTT.